A single sample gave rise to the 32 T cell receptor beta chains below, sequenced in a study of human T cells and chemical hapten exposure. TCRdb reprocessed the RACE reads with MiXCR, giving one entry per CDR3 protein. Of 380,000 or so distinct CDR3 sequences listed, around 5% are singletons. Regarding time point: patch test 1, 2 weeks after DPC sensitization. Treatment meaning: therapeutic diphenylcyclopropenone sensitization with weekly scalp DPC. The material was whole blood, obtained in connection with sensitization to the hapten diphenylcyclopropenone (DPC). These receptor sequences come from a woman aged 45-65 years with alopecia areata. Some clones in this sample may be carry-over from other donors' samples.

The table lists this clonotype with many counts. The rearrangement links TRBV5-1 to TRBJ1-6, with TRBD1 as a possible D gene (5 bases). Trimming stripped 0 bases from V and 7 bases from J, with 14 bases between. The germline gives CDR1 SGHRS, CDR2 YFSETQ. The CDR3 loop spans 16 amino acids. CDR3 loop: CASSLDPQGSNSPLHF. The DNA of the CDR3 is TGCGCCAGCAGCTTGGACCCCCAGGGAAGCAATTCACCCCTCCACTTT.

The table lists this clonotype with a few counts. This chain connects TRBV29-1 to TRBJ1-4; D not certain. This CDR3 is built from 12 residues. The germline V gene has CDR1 SQVTM and CDR2 ANQGSEA. V was trimmed by 5 bases and J by 5 bases, leaving 9 bases between them. CDR3 coding DNA: TGCAGCGTTTCCGTGGGAAATGAAAAACTGTTTTTT. Its protein is CSVSVGNEKLFF.

Remarks on this clonotype: Germline is not matched at one junction end, which may reflect a read error. The V call is TRBV25-1, the J call TRBJ1-5, with a tentative D call TRBD1 (6 bases). CDR1 is MGHDK and CDR2 is SYGVNS in the germline V gene. This CDR3 region has 14 residues. CDR3 amino acids: CASSEYRANQPQHF. The CDR3, as DNA: TGTGCCAGCAGCGAATACAGGGCAAATCAGCCCCAGCATTTT.

This clonotype was counted ten times or more. V gene TRBV3-1 combines with J gene TRBJ1-1; no reliable D call. CDR3 length: 15 residues. From germline, CDR1 is LGHDT and CDR2 YNNKEL (reference sequence). The V and J ends lost 3 bases and 1 base respectively, with 12 bases between them. CDR3 sequence (DNA): TGTGCCAGCAGCCACCCGACAACTGGGAACACTGAAGCTTTCTTT. Its protein product is CASSHPTTGNTEAFF. The whole variable domain, filled in from reference TRBV3-1 and TRBJ1-1, reads DTAVSQTPKYLVTQMGNDKSIKCEQNLGHDTMYWYKQDSKKFLKIMFSYNNKELIINETVPNRFSPKSPDKAHLNLHINSLELGDSAVYFCASSHPTTGNTEAFFGQGTRLTVV.

This chain links TRBV5-1 with TRBJ1-6; possibly TRBD1 for D (5 bases). The V gene lost 2 bases and the J gene lost 0 bases, with 9 bases spanning the gap. Germline V gene lookup returns CDR1 SGHRS and CDR2 YFSETQ. The CDR3 is made up of 16 amino acids. The CDR3 DNA is TGCGCCAGCAGCTTTCGACAGAGCTCCTATAATTCACCCCTCCACTTT. The encoded protein is CASSFRQSSYNSPLHF.

This clonotype was observed at least ten times. This sequence joins TRBV12-3 or TRBV12-4 and TRBJ1-5; D uncertain. This CDR3 has 13 amino acids. Trimming took 6 bases from V and 5 from J, leaving 11 bases between them. CDR3 coding DNA: TGTGCCAGCAGCCCCGACACCTATCAGCCCCAGCATTTT. Protein sequence: CASSPDTYQPQHF.

There are many counts of this clonotype. This chain joins TRBV5-6 and TRBJ1-1; no definite D call. V was pared by 2 bases and J by 0 bases, with 8 bases between. The CDR3 totals 14 residues. From germline, CDR1 is SGHDT and CDR2 YYEEEE. The CDR3 here is CASSFVTLNTEAFF. The CDR3 nucleotides read TGTGCCAGCAGCTTTGTAACCTTGAACACTGAAGCTTTCTTT.

In its sample, this clonotype was seen many times. This chain links TRBV11-2 with TRBJ2-4; 12 positions agree with TRBD2. The CDR3 covers 16 residues. V lost 2 bases and J lost 8; bases outside the gene matches: 7. Germline values: CDR1 SGHAT, CDR2 FQNNGV. This CDR3 reads CASSLLAGGPADIQYF. CDR3 DNA sequence: TGTGCCAGCAGCTTACTAGCGGGAGGGCCGGCGGACATTCAGTACTTC.

This clonotype has more than one count but fewer than ten. The chain links TRBV4-1 to TRBJ1-4; D may be TRBD1 (6 bases). The V and J ends lost 5 bases and 6 bases respectively, with 22 bases between them. CDR3 size: 17 residues. Looked up from germline, CDR1 is MGHRA and CDR2 is YSYEKL. As DNA, the CDR3 is TGCGCCAGCAGCTTCTCCCTCCGGACAGTTTTCGATGAAAAACTGTTTTTT. Translated: CASSFSLRTVFDEKLFF.

The sample holds a few counts of this clonotype. V gene TRBV6-2 or TRBV6-3 combines with J gene TRBJ2-1, with D possibly being TRBD2 (7 bases). Between the trimmed V and J ends, which lost 11 bases and 10 bases, there was a span of 12 bases. The CDR3 sequence is 10 residues long. From germline, CDR1 is MNHEY and CDR2 SVGEGT. The CDR3 bases are TGTGCCCGGGGGGCGGAAGAGCAGTTCTTC. It encodes CARGAEEQFF.

This clonotype was recorded at least ten times. The rearrangement uses TRBV6-1 and TRBJ2-3; D remains unclear. The germline V gene encodes CDR1 MNHNS and CDR2 SASEGT. V was clipped by 1 base and J by 2 bases, with 10 bases between them. The CDR3 consists of 15 residues. CDR3 residues: CASSEGGRTTDTQYF. CDR3 nucleotide sequence: TGTGCCAGCAGTGAAGGTGGACGAACCACAGATACGCAGTATTTT.

The chain couples TRBV11-2 to TRBJ2-6; TRBD1 aligns across 7 bases. Germline CDR1 SGHAT, CDR2 FQNNGV. The CDR3 runs to 16 residues. Trimming cost V 10 bases and J 0 bases; bases outside gene matches: 9. The CDR3 nucleotides are TGTGCCACCGGACGGACAGGAGGCTCTGGGGCCAACGTCCTGACTTTC. The encoded protein is CATGRTGGSGANVLTF.

The table lists this clonotype with many counts. V is TRBV5-4 and J is TRBJ2-2; 7 nucleotides line up with TRBD1. The germline CDR1 and CDR2 sequences are SGHNT and YYREEE (reference sequence). The CDR3 is 15 amino acids. V dropped 4 bases and J dropped 5; count of bases not matched to a gene: 8. The CDR3 spells CASSLPGQSTGELFF. The CDR3 coding sequence is TGTGCCAGCAGCCTTCCGGGACAGTCGACCGGGGAGCTGTTTTTT.

This clonotype was seen only a few times. The chain carries TRBV11-2 and TRBJ2-3, with 11 bases lining up with TRBD2. Germline loops: CDR1 SGHAT, CDR2 FQNNGV. Germline trimming cut 2 bases from V and 5 bases from J; bases unmatched to any gene: 15. This CDR3 is built from 19 residues. The CDR3 nucleotides read TGTGCCAGCAGCTTACCCCGAGCCCTAGCGGGAGGAAGAGGAGATACGCAGTATTTT. Encoded protein: CASSLPRALAGGRGDTQYF.

The J gene is TRBJ2-4, the V gene TRBV7-3; D tentatively fits TRBD1 or TRBD2 (5 bases each). The V gene lost 2 bases and the J gene lost 10 bases, with 15 bases spanning the gap. The CDR3 is 14 residues long. Per the germline V gene, CDR1 is SGHTA and CDR2 is FQGTGA. CDR3 loop: CASSLDRGTGIQYF. The CDR3, as DNA: TGTGCCAGCAGCTTAGATCGAGGGACGGGAATTCAGTACTTC.

This rearrangement joins TRBV6-2 or TRBV6-3 to TRBJ2-5; TRBD2 matches at 9 bases. The junction had 2 bases not matched to a gene; V was cut back by 0 bases and J by 3 bases. CDR3 length: 15 residues. The V gene's germline CDR1 is MNHEY and CDR2 SVGEGT. CDR3 nucleotides: TGTGCCAGCAGTTACTCGGGACTAGCAAAAGAGACCCAGTACTTC. Residues: CASSYSGLAKETQYF.

The chain uses TRBV6-2 or TRBV6-3 and TRBJ2-3; 9 nucleotides agree with TRBD2. Germline loops: CDR1 MNHEY, CDR2 SVGEGT. J was trimmed by 1 base and V by 5 bases; bases with no gene match: 7. The CDR3 runs to 16 residues. DNA of the CDR3: TGTGCCAGCAGTCCTCTCCGGACTAGCGGCACAGATACGCAGTATTTT. This encodes CASSPLRTSGTDTQYF.

This clonotype has more than one count but fewer than ten. The chain carries TRBV12-3 or TRBV12-4 and TRBJ2-7, with D maybe TRBD1 (5 bases). V was clipped by 3 bases and J by 3 bases, with 15 bases between them. The CDR3 contains 15 residues. The CDR3 sequence: CASSFHGAASYEQYF. CDR3 nucleotide sequence: TGTGCCAGCAGTTTTCATGGGGCCGCCAGCTACGAGCAGTACTTC.

This rearrangement joins TRBV5-4 to TRBJ2-7, with D perhaps TRBD2 (6 bases). V lost 0 bases and J 5 bases, leaving 12 bases between the germline ends. The CDR3 length is 14 residues. Germline-derived CDR1 and CDR2 are SGHNT and YYREEE (reference sequence). The CDR3 here is CASSLGAGKNEQYF. For the CDR3, the DNA is TGTGCCAGCAGCTTGGGCGCGGGAAAGAACGAGCAGTACTTC.

The chain joins TRBV18 to TRBJ2-1, with D possibly being TRBD2 (5 bases). The V gene's germline CDR1 is KGHSH and CDR2 LQKENI. CDR3 length: 14 amino acids. Trimming cost V 3 bases and J 7 bases, with 13 bases left between them. CDR3 nucleotide sequence: TGTGCCAGCTCACCCCAAGAGGGCCGGAATGAGCAGTTCTTC. Amino acids: CASSPQEGRNEQFF.

This clonotype showed up many times. The V call is TRBV28, the J call TRBJ2-3, with 8 bases that match TRBD1. V shed 8 bases, J shed 4 bases, and the junction held 8 bases outside the gene matches. Germline lookup yields CDR1 MDHEN and CDR2 SYDVKM. CDR3 size: 14 residues. This CDR3 is CASYKQGGADTQYF. DNA of the CDR3: TGTGCCAGCTATAAACAGGGGGGCGCAGATACGCAGTATTTT.

Points on this clonotype: A read error is possible here, since a much larger clone lies one base away. This chain connects TRBV7-2 to TRBJ2-7, with 7 bases fitting TRBD2. Germline assignment: CDR1 SGHTA and CDR2 FQGNSA. Trimming cost V 8 bases and J 6 bases; bases outside gene matches: 16. CDR3 length: 15 amino acids. CDR3 sequence reads: CASGFTRTRSGEQYF. The CDR3 DNA reads as TGTGCCAGCGGTTTCACACGGACTAGGTCAGGCGAGCAGTACTTC.

This clonotype turned up a few times. This chain links TRBV5-6 with TRBJ2-2; D not resolved. The germline V gene encodes CDR1 SGHDT and CDR2 YYEEEE. CDR3 length equals 14 residues. The V end was cut by 3 bases, the J end by 3 bases, with 9 bases between. The CDR3 sequence is CASSWTWDTGELFF. In nucleotides, the CDR3 is TGTGCCAGCAGCTGGACGTGGGACACCGGGGAGCTGTTTTTT.

This clonotype occurred many times. As DNA, the CDR3 is TGTGCCAGCAGCTTATTTCTCGGATACGAGCAGTACTTC. Translating gives CASSLFLGYEQYF. V usage is TRBV7-9 and J usage is TRBJ2-7; D not resolved. The length of the CDR3 is 13 residues. V lost 2 bases and J lost 4, with 9 bases in between. Per germline, CDR1 SEHNR and CDR2 FQNEAQ (reference sequence). Full variable domain (outside the CDR3, taken from reference TRBV7-9 and TRBJ2-7): DTGVSQNPRHKITKRGQNVTFRCDPISEHNRLYWYRQTLGQGPEFLTYFQNEAQLEKSRLLSDRFSAERPKGSFSTLEIQRTEQGDSAMYLCASSLFLGYEQYFGPGTRLTVT.

This clonotype appeared many times. This chain uses TRBV5-1 with TRBJ1-3; unclear D gene. Trimming took 5 bases from V and 0 from J, leaving 3 bases between them. Germline CDR1 SGHRS, CDR2 YFSETQ. The CDR3 length is 12 residues. CDR3 in amino acids: CASRNSGNTIYF. The CDR3 DNA follows: TGCGCCAGCAGGAACTCTGGAAACACCATATATTTT.

This clonotype was observed a handful of times. The CDR3 DNA reads TGTGCCAGCAGCGTACTGGCAGGGGTAGGTGAGCAGTTCTTC. It encodes CASSVLAGVGEQFF. The J gene is TRBJ2-1, the V gene TRBV9; possibly TRBD1 for D (6 bases). This CDR3 is built from 14 residues. Trimming cost V 1 base and J 9 bases, with 14 bases left between them. Germline lookup yields CDR1 SGDLS and CDR2 YYNGEE. Based on the CDR3 plus reference TRBV9 and TRBJ2-1, the full variable domain is DSGVTQTPKHLITATGQRVTLRCSPRSGDLSVYWYQQSLDQGLQFLIQYYNGEERAKGNILERFSAQQFPDLHSELNLSSLELGDSALYFCASSVLAGVGEQFFGPGTRLTVL.

This clonotype was observed many times. The chain has TRBV29-1 and TRBJ2-2; the D gene is possibly TRBD1 (6 bases). The germline V and J ends were trimmed by 3 bases and 2 bases, with 10 bases remaining between them. Germline V gene sequence: CDR1 SQVTM, CDR2 ANQGSEA. The CDR3 length is 14 residues. This chain's CDR3 is CSVETGFNTGELFF. The CDR3 DNA sequence: TGCAGCGTTGAGACAGGTTTTAACACCGGGGAGCTGTTTTTT.

This clonotype was found a few times. This rearrangement joins TRBV28 to TRBJ2-1, with D maybe TRBD2 (5 bases). The germline V gene encodes CDR1 MDHEN and CDR2 SYDVKM. The CDR3 is 14 amino acids. Trimming removed 2 bases at V and 1 base at J, with 6 bases between. The CDR3 protein is CASSLLASYNEQFF. For the CDR3, the DNA is TGTGCCAGCAGTTTACTAGCTTCCTACAATGAGCAGTTCTTC.

This clonotype was detected ten times or more. V and J are TRBV10-3 and TRBJ2-1; D is unresolved. V lost 7 bases to trimming and J lost 4 bases, with 14 bases between them. This CDR3 contains 14 residues. CDR1 and CDR2 (germline): ENHRY, SYGVKD. The CDR3 bases are TGTGCCATCAAAGGTGAGGATCCATACAATGAGCAGTTCTTC. It translates to CAIKGEDPYNEQFF.

This clonotype was counted between two and nine times. The chain recombines TRBV2 with TRBJ1-2, with D perhaps matching TRBD1 (5 bases). This CDR3 is built from 13 residues. Trimming cost V 5 bases and J 7 bases, with 14 bases left between them. The V gene's germline CDR1 is SNHLY and CDR2 FYNNEI. The CDR3 DNA reads as TGTGCCAGCAGTTGGGACTCCGATCGTGGCTACACCTTC. Encoded protein: CASSWDSDRGYTF.

This clonotype was recorded many times. The chain has TRBV28 and TRBJ2-3, with 9 bases that match TRBD1. V was pared by 6 bases and J by 4 bases, with 5 bases of the junction left unmatched. CDR3 length equals 14 residues. Germline CDR1 is MDHEN and CDR2 is SYDVKM. CDR3 DNA: TGTGCCAGCAGCCCGGGACAGGGCCCAGATACGCAGTATTTT. It encodes CASSPGQGPDTQYF.

This clonotype has a count of ten or more. The gene calls are TRBV7-9 and TRBJ2-6; D gene ambiguous. The V end lost 1 base, the J end lost 0 bases, and 4 bases lay between the germline ends. Germline lookup yields CDR1 SEHNR and CDR2 FQNEAQ (reference sequence). This CDR3 comprises 15 residues. The CDR3 is CASSLGPSGANVLTF. The CDR3, as DNA: TGTGCCAGCAGCTTAGGTCCCTCTGGGGCCAACGTCCTGACTTTC.